The following is a T cell receptor (beta chain) sequence with its context. Its antigen remains unknown. The data belong to a study of identical twins. Study-level results: The abundant beta clonotypes from cord blood had fewer insertions, and memory repertoires had none of this.

A template switching step contributed a universal primer site, while unique molecular identifiers were present in the cDNA. In TCRdb, the 5' RACE reads were re-called with MiXCR into one record per CDR3 protein. The table records about 250,000 distinct CDR3 sequences, approximately 7.9% of them present only once. Each donor was a healthy Caucasian. Germline V CDR1 and CDR2: DFQATT, SNEGSKA (reference sequence). The CDR3 spans 14 residues. The ends were cut back, 0 bases at V and 5 bases at J, with 11 bases in the middle. The sample was also linked to a second study, of yellow fever vaccine responses in identical twins.

This chain uses TRBV20-1 with TRBJ2-1; D is possibly TRBD1 or TRBD2 (5 bases each). The specimen was CD8+ T cells sorted from blood. The clonotype was recovered from a woman in her late teens or twenties in good health. CDR3 sequence reads: CSARDYRGDNEQFF. DNA of the CDR3: TGCAGTGCTAGAGATTATCGAGGGGACAATGAGCAGTTCTTC.